A selection of T cell receptor beta chains follows, all from one sample in a study of shared clonotypes between healthy human individuals. Only in-frame clones appear in the TCRdb table, and some are missing; sequencing was by immunoSEQ multiplex PCR. The sample has 1,500,000 or so clones, more than 95% seen once; the top ten hold 1% to 1.5%. The specimen sequenced was naive CD4+ T cells sorted from blood. These receptors originate from a man between 25 and 39 years old in good health. Each CDR3 is given with its conserved first and last residue.

V,CDR3
TRBV7-8,CASRPREGIRDEQYF
TRBV9,CASSVESGGVWETQYF
TRBV15,CATSRGEGYGYTF
TRBV11-2,CASSLDRMASGGVSYNEQFF
TRBV5-1,CASSPLASARETQYF
TRBV7-3,CASGNGQNTEAFF
TRBV28,CASIETGYGYTF
TRBV2,CASKNSYEQYF
TRBV5-1,CASREGLNNQPQHF
TRBV5-1,CASSLQGMEPQHF
TRBV18,CASSARQGVLQETQYF
TRBV4-1,CASSPTGRETQYF
TRBV4-2,CASSLGSLNTEAFF
TRBV4-3,CASSLFSGRAVDTQYF
TRBV7-9,CASSKIAGSSYNEQFF
TRBV9,CASSVGTEPLYEQYF
TRBV7-3,CASSSQETQYF
TRBV5-1,CASSSGLAGVVNEQFF
TRBV9,CASSGGTGRSYNEQFF
TRBV10-3,CAISGDRQLDSNQPQHF
TRBV29-1,CSVEGIGNEKLFF
TRBV11-2,CASSRGTALLNTEAFF
TRBV28,CASSNAGELAEQYF
TRBV5-5,CASSLLGLAGPLDTDTQYF
TRBV28,CASRLASYNEQFF
TRBV12-2,CASRPRLAGGSEQFF
TRBV6-6,CASSSTGTASYEQYF